This TCR beta chain was recorded in a study of blood T cells in healthy people across ages. This clonotype was detected ten times or more. Trimming removed 3 bases from V and 11 bases from J; junction bases left unmatched: 13. The CDR3 consists of 14 residues. Per the germline V gene, CDR1 is DFQATT and CDR2 is SNEGSKA (reference sequence). Together with a sample-barcoded 5' primer, a J-beta primer mix was included in a second PCR lasting roughly 7 to 11 cycles. MiXCR, run by TCRdb on the 5' RACE reads, gives a single entry per CDR3 protein. The table shows approximately 940,000 distinct CDR3 sequences, with under 50% occurring only once. The amount of total RNA extracted per sample was at least 5.5 micrograms.

Sequenced material: blood. The receptor was isolated from a man in his thirties or forties in good health. The chain carries TRBV20-1 and TRBJ2-5; 9 bases are shared with TRBD1. The CDR3 loop reads CSASSTGGPSGQYF. In nucleotides, the CDR3 is TGCAGTGCTAGCTCGACAGGGGGTCCGTCTGGGCAGTACTTC.